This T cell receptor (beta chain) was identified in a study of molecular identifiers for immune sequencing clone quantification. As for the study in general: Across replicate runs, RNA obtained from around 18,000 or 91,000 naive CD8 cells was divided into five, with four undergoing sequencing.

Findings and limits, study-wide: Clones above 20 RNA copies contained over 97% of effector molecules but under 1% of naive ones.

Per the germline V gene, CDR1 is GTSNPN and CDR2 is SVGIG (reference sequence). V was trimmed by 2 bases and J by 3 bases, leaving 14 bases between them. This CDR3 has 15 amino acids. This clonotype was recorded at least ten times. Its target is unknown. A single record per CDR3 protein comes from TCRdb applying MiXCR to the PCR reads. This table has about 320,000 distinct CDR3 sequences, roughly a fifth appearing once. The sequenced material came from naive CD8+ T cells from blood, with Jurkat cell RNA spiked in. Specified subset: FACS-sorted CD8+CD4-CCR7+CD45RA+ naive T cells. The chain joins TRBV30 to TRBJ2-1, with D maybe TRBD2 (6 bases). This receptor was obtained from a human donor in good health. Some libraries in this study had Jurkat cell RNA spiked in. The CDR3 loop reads CAWSTPDYVYNEQFF. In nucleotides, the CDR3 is TGTGCCTGGAGTACCCCGGACTACGTCTACAATGAGCAGTTCTTC.